Included here is one TCR beta chain sequence, with context. Its antigen is undetermined. Indicated time point: newly diagnosed GD, antithyroid drugs for less than 3 months. Generation of the TCR library employed RNA extracted from PBMCs. The germline gives CDR1 MNHEY, CDR2 SMNVEV (reference sequence). V dropped 5 bases and J dropped 8 bases, with 27 bases sitting between them. The CDR3 covers 17 residues. Arm-PCR of CDR3 regions and iRepertoire HTBI primers were used to build TCR beta libraries. One entry per CDR3 protein, called by TCRdb with MiXCR from the multiplex PCR reads. The sample has 530,000 or so distinct CDR3 sequences, approximately 13% seen once; the top ten hold roughly 10%. These data originate in a study of regulatory T cells in long-lasting Graves disease. Study-wide context: Recently diagnosed Graves' patients had received antithyroid drugs for under 3 months. The study, taken as a whole, reports: Persistent cases of Graves' showed reduced TCR diversity relative to newly diagnosed patients.

This sample also appeared in a second study, on T cells in Graves' hyperthyroidism and ophthalmopathy. This second report adds: HTBI primers were employed in a first-round RT-PCR of the TCR CDR3. The blood repertoire included most of the expanded thyroid clonotypes above 0.001.

The source is a man aged 30 to 39 with Graves disease. This sample comprised peripheral blood mononuclear cells (PBMCs), obtained at new diagnosis, from a patient treated with antithyroid drugs. V usage is TRBV27 and J usage is TRBJ2-5; D possibly corresponds to TRBD1 (5 bases). The DNA for the CDR3 is TGTGCCAGCAGTCCCTACCCCGCAGGGATGGCCCCCAGAACCCAGTACTTC. It is translated as CASSPYPAGMAPRTQYF.